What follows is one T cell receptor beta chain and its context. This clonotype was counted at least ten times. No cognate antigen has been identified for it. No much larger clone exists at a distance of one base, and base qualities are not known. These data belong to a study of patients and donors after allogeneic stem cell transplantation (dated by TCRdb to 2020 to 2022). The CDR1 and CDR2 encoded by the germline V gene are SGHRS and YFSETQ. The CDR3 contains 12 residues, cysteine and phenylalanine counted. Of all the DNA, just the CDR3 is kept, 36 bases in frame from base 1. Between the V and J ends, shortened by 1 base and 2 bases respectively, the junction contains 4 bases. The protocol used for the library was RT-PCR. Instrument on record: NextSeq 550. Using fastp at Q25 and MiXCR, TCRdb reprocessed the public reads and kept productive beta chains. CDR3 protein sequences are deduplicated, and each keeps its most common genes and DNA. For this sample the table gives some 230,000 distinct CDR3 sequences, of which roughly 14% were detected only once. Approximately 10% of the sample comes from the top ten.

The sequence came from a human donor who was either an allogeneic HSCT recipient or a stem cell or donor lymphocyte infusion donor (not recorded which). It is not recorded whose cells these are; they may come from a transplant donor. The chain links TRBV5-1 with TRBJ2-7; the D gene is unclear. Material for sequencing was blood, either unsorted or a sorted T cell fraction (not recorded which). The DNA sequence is TGCGCCAGCAGCTTGAACCCCTACGAGCAGTACTTC. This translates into CASSLNPYEQYF.